This T cell receptor (beta chain) emerged from a study of beta chain features in type 1 diabetes. The ends were cut back, 1 base at V and 5 bases at J, with 17 bases in the middle. This CDR3 region has 16 residues. The germline gives CDR1 SGHDN, CDR2 FVKESK. The whole isolated RNA underwent reverse transcription, so sequencing captured expressed TCRB transcripts. Measured with immunoSEQ multiplex PCR; TCRdb has only the in-frame clones, and not every one. The sample contains roughly 500,000 clones, roughly 31% of which appear only once. Input material: naive CD4+ T cells from blood. The chain couples TRBV14 to TRBJ2-5; D is uncertain. The source of this sequence is a man between 18 and 29 years old in good health. The CDR3 DNA follows: TGTGCCAGCAGCCAAGGGCGGAACGCCCCCCGGGAGACCCAGTACTTC. Translating gives CASSQGRNAPRETQYF.